This T cell receptor beta chain was captured by sequencing in a study of shared clonotypes between healthy human individuals. The CDR3 runs to 17 residues. Germline V CDR1 and CDR2: SGDLS, YYNGEE. V was clipped by 2 bases and J by 3 bases; unmatched bases: 6. The data were produced by immunoSEQ multiplex PCR, yet TCRdb's version contains in-frame clones alone and is incomplete. The profile shows about 2.4 million clones, 93% of them singletons. The sequenced sample was naive CD4+ T cells from PBMCs. As to subset: CD45RA+ positively selected. This sequence joins TRBV9 and TRBJ2-6; 9 bases line up with TRBD1. The origin of this receptor is a man younger than 30 in good health. Some clones in this sample may be carry-over from other donors' samples. CDR3 sequence reads: CASSVGTGTLGANVLTF. The CDR3 DNA follows: TGTGCCAGCAGCGTCGGGACAGGGACTCTTGGGGCCAACGTCCTGACTTTC.